The 32 T cell receptor beta chains in this list originate from one sample, sequenced in a study of T cell responses to AZD1222 COVID-19 vaccine. The table came from immunoSEQ multiplex PCR; TCRdb's copy has only in-frame clones and leaves some out. The sample lists 150,000 to 160,000 clones, approximately 90% occurring once. This specimen was peripheral blood, taken on day 0 of AZD1222 vaccination. The receptors originated from an adult in good health.

The rearrangement links TRBV28 to TRBJ1-1, with TRBD1 as a possible D gene (5 bases). Deletions cut 6 bases from V and 2 bases from J, with 13 bases between. The germline V gene encodes CDR1 MDHEN and CDR2 SYDVKM. The CDR3 contains 14 residues. Here the CDR3 DNA reads TGTGCCAGCAGCCGACTCGACAGCAACACTGAAGCTTTCTTT. Translating it yields CASSRLDSNTEAFF.

The chain carries TRBV6-4 and TRBJ1-1; maybe TRBD1 (6 bases). In germline, CDR1 is MRHNA, CDR2 SNTAGT. V was cut by 6 bases and J by 1 base, with 18 bases left in between. The CDR3 totals 16 residues. The CDR3 spells CASSRFPGTKNTEAFF. Here the CDR3 DNA reads TGTGCCAGCAGCCGATTTCCCGGGACAAAGAACACTGAAGCTTTCTTT.

The chain is built from TRBV19 and TRBJ2-2, with 14 bases identical to TRBD2. Per the germline V gene, CDR1 is LNHDA and CDR2 is SQIVND (reference sequence). V lost 7 bases to trimming and J lost 6 bases; unmatched junction nucleotides: 13. This CDR3 is 18 amino acids long. CDR3: CASKLPPGTSGSAGELFF. Written as DNA, the CDR3 is TGTGCCAGTAAATTGCCCCCAGGGACTAGCGGGAGTGCCGGGGAGCTGTTTTTT.

This sequence joins TRBV28 and TRBJ1-6; D might be TRBD1 (5 bases). Per the germline V gene, CDR1 is MDHEN and CDR2 is SYDVKM. The CDR3 length is 15 residues. Trimming took off 4 bases at V and 9 bases at J, with 16 bases between the two ends. Written as DNA, the CDR3 is TGTGCCAGCAGTTCTCATCAGGGCGGATCTTCACCCCTCCACTTT. Amino acids: CASSSHQGGSSPLHF.

The chain carries TRBV7-9 and TRBJ2-1, with D possibly matching TRBD2 (6 bases). The germline gives CDR1 SEHNR, CDR2 FQNEAQ (reference sequence). The CDR3 length is 19 residues. V lost 5 bases and J lost 1, with 24 bases in between. The CDR3 sequence is CASSPRIAASSLSYNEQFF. As DNA, the CDR3 is TGTGCCAGCAGCCCCAGGATAGCGGCCTCAAGCTTGTCCTACAATGAGCAGTTCTTC.

The chain has TRBV19 and TRBJ2-3; unclear D gene. Trimming took off 2 bases at V and 2 bases at J, with 5 bases between the two ends. The CDR3 is 13 amino acids. Germline CDR1 is LNHDA and CDR2 is SQIVND (reference sequence). Here the CDR3 DNA reads TGTGCCAGTAGTATACGACTCACAGATACGCAGTATTTT. The encoded protein is CASSIRLTDTQYF.

The chain links TRBV7-8 to TRBJ2-7; TRBD2 agrees at 9 bases. The CDR3 covers 14 residues. Per the germline V gene, CDR1 is SGHVS and CDR2 is FQNEAQ. V lost 5 bases, J lost 3 bases, and 5 bases stayed unmatched. The CDR3 region is CASSPGTSRYEQYF. CDR3 nucleotide sequence: TGTGCCAGCAGCCCCGGGACTAGCCGCTACGAGCAGTACTTC.

The V gene is TRBV29-1, the J gene TRBJ2-7, with D possibly matching TRBD1 (5 bases). CDR3 length: 13 residues. Trimming removed 7 bases from V and 1 base from J, with 14 bases in between. CDR1 is SQVTM, CDR2 ANQGSEA, per germline. This chain's CDR3 is CSAQFPGSYEQYF. CDR3 coding DNA: TGCAGCGCCCAGTTCCCAGGGTCCTACGAGCAGTACTTC.

The chain carries TRBV7-2 and TRBJ2-1; D is perhaps TRBD2 (6 bases). The CDR3 consists of 15 residues. V lost 5 bases to trimming and J lost 6 bases, with 17 bases between them. Germline V gene sequence: CDR1 SGHTA, CDR2 FQGNSA. The chain's CDR3 is CASSVDSGGSNEQFF. The CDR3 DNA follows: TGTGCCAGCAGCGTAGACAGCGGAGGGAGCAATGAGCAGTTCTTC.

The rearrangement joins TRBV18 to TRBJ1-4; D remains ambiguous. CDR1 and CDR2 from the germline V gene are KGHSH and LQKENI. The CDR3 has 15 amino acids. Trimming cost V 2 bases and J 4 bases, with 11 bases left between them. CDR3 bases: TGTGCCAGCTCACCAGGGAAGTCCCTTAATGAAAAACTGTTTTTT. Amino acid sequence: CASSPGKSLNEKLFF.

The rearrangement joins TRBV4-1 to TRBJ1-5; D remains ambiguous. The V gene lost 1 base and the J gene lost 4 bases, with 8 bases spanning the gap. CDR1 MGHRA and CDR2 YSYEKL come from the germline V gene. This CDR3 region has 14 residues. CDR3 sequence: CASSQGMPNQPQHF. For the CDR3, the DNA is TGCGCCAGCAGCCAAGGTATGCCTAATCAGCCCCAGCATTTT.

This rearrangement joins TRBV5-6 to TRBJ1-3; the D gene is possibly TRBD1 (6 bases). V was clipped by 6 bases and J by 2 bases, with 18 bases between them. Germline CDR1 and CDR2: SGHDT and YYEEEE. This CDR3 has 16 amino acids. In DNA form, the CDR3 reads TGTGCCAGCAACCCCATGCAGGGGTTAGCTGGAAACACCATATATTTT. Translated: CASNPMQGLAGNTIYF. Supplemented by reference TRBV5-6 and TRBJ1-3, the full variable domain reads DAGVTQSPTHLIKTRGQQVTLRCSPKSGHDTVSWYQQALGQGPQFIFQYYEEEERQRGNFPDRFSGHQFPNYSSELNVNALLLGDSALYLCASNPMQGLAGNTIYFGEGSWLTVV.

The rearrangement joins TRBV6-1 to TRBJ2-7, with D uncertain. Trimming took 3 bases from V and 1 from J, leaving 7 bases between them. The CDR3 runs 13 residues. Germline assignment: CDR1 MNHNS and CDR2 SASEGT. The CDR3 is CASSETGSYEQYF. CDR3 DNA: TGTGCCAGCAGTGAGACCGGATCCTACGAGCAGTACTTC.

This chain connects TRBV6-5 to TRBJ1-2; tentatively, D is TRBD1 (5 bases). The CDR3 length is 14 residues. With 5 bases removed from V and 4 bases from J, the gap between germline ends came to 14 bases. Germline V gene data show CDR1 as MNHEY and CDR2 as SVGAGI. The DNA for the CDR3 is TGTGCCAGCAGTACTGGCGGGACTCTCTATGGCTACACCTTC. It specifies CASSTGGTLYGYTF.

The rearrangement uses TRBV28 and TRBJ1-4; D perhaps matches TRBD1 (5 bases). The CDR3 sequence is 16 residues long. CDR1 is MDHEN and CDR2 is SYDVKM in the germline V gene. Trimming stripped 2 bases from V and 4 bases from J, with 14 bases between. Here the CDR3 DNA reads TGTGCCAGCAGTTTAGGGTCGAGACAGTTTAATGAAAAACTGTTTTTT. Translation: CASSLGSRQFNEKLFF.

V gene TRBV7-6 combines with J gene TRBJ2-1; TRBD2 matches at 14 bases. In germline, CDR1 is SGHVS, CDR2 FNYEAQ. V trimming: 1 base; J trimming: 4 bases; junction bases outside the gene matches: 6. The CDR3 extends over 18 amino acids. This chain's CDR3 is CASSLGTSGRTPYNEQFF. CDR3 DNA: TGTGCCAGCAGCTTAGGGACTAGCGGGAGGACTCCTTACAATGAGCAGTTCTTC.

The genes are TRBV7-3 and TRBJ2-5; 7 positions match TRBD2. J was trimmed by 5 bases and V by 5 bases; bases with no gene match: 8. This CDR3 region has 14 residues. The germline V gene has CDR1 SGHTA and CDR2 FQGTGA. CDR3 region: CASSLAAGYETQYF. The CDR3 coding sequence is TGTGCCAGCAGCCTGGCAGCGGGATATGAGACCCAGTACTTC.

V gene TRBV5-6 combines with J gene TRBJ1-3, with D maybe TRBD1 (5 bases). The germline V gene has CDR1 SGHDT and CDR2 YYEEEE. The CDR3 extends over 16 amino acids. V was shortened by 3 bases and J by 4 bases, with 17 bases between the two germline ends. The CDR3 is CASSWRGLASGNTIYF. In nucleotides, the CDR3 is TGTGCCAGCAGCTGGAGGGGCCTTGCCTCCGGAAACACCATATATTTT.

The CDR3 DNA reads as TGTGCCATCAGTGCTGACAGGGCTAGCTCCTACGAGCAGTACTTC. It yields the protein CAISADRASSYEQYF. The gene calls are TRBV10-3 and TRBJ2-7; 7 nucleotides agree with TRBD1. Germline V CDR1 and CDR2: ENHRY, SYGVKD. The J segment lost 0 bases and the V segment lost 4 bases, leaving 6 bases of the junction unmatched. CDR3 size: 15 residues.

As concerns this clone: The same CDR3 also results from other DNA sequences found in this sample. The chain joins TRBV10-3 to TRBJ2-1; no reliable D call. CDR1 and CDR2 (germline): ENHRY, SYGVKD. The V gene lost 1 base and the J gene lost 7 bases, with 2 bases spanning the gap. The length of the CDR3 is 11 residues. The DNA for the CDR3 is TGTGCCATCAGTGAGTTGAATGAGCAGTTCTTC. It codes for CAISELNEQFF.

In its sample, this clone was seen once. V and J are TRBV7-2 and TRBJ2-7, with unresolved D. Trimming took off 2 bases at V and 2 bases at J, with 7 bases between the two ends. The germline CDR1 and CDR2 sequences are SGHTA and FQGNSA. This CDR3 region has 13 residues. Here the CDR3 reads CASSLNEAYEQYF. CDR3 nucleotides: TGTGCCAGCAGCTTAAATGAGGCCTACGAGCAGTACTTC. The entire variable domain, with the rest obtained from reference TRBV7-2 and TRBJ2-7, is as follows: GAGVSQSPSNKVTEKGKDVELRCDPISGHTALYWYRQSLGQGLEFLIYFQGNSAPDKSGLPSDRFSAERTGGSVSTLTIQRTQQEDSAVYLCASSLNEAYEQYFGPGTRLTVT.

This chain uses TRBV18 with TRBJ2-3; D is undetermined. The CDR3 consists of 15 residues. The germline V gene encodes CDR1 KGHSH and CDR2 LQKENI. V was cut by 0 bases and J by 5 bases, with 12 bases left in between. CDR3 coding DNA: TGTGCCAGCTCACCACCTAGCTCGTTCGGAGATACGCAGTATTTT. The encoded protein is CASSPPSSFGDTQYF.

The chain employs TRBV19 and TRBJ2-7; D call uncertain. Germline V gene lookup returns CDR1 LNHDA and CDR2 SQIVND (reference sequence). V was cut by 5 bases and J by 2 bases, with 19 bases left in between. The CDR3 length is 16 residues. CDR3 region: CASSPILQGITYEQYF. CDR3 coding DNA: TGTGCCAGTAGTCCCATACTTCAAGGAATAACCTACGAGCAGTACTTC. The full variable domain, rest sourced from reference TRBV19 and TRBJ2-7, is DGGITQSPKYLFRKEGQNVTLSCEQNLNHDAMYWYRQDPGQGLRLIYYSQIVNDFQKGDIAEGYSVSREKKESFPLTVTSAQKNPTAFYLCASSPILQGITYEQYFGPGTRLTVT.

V gene TRBV4-1 combines with J gene TRBJ2-5, with 9 bases fitting TRBD2. The CDR3 runs 16 residues. J gave up 5 bases and V 1 base, and 8 bases lay outside the gene matches. Germline V gives CDR1 MGHRA, CDR2 YSYEKL. In DNA, the CDR3 is TGCGCCAGCAGCCAAGGGGCTAGCGGGACGTGGGAGACCCAGTACTTC. It translates to CASSQGASGTWETQYF.

The J gene is TRBJ2-5, the V gene TRBV4-2; 11 nucleotides line up with TRBD2. The germline CDR1 and CDR2 sequences are LGHNA and YNFKEQ. V dropped 4 bases and J dropped 5; count of bases not matched to a gene: 6. The CDR3 extends over 15 amino acids. CDR3: CASSRTSGREETQYF. The CDR3 DNA reads TGTGCCAGCAGCCGTACTAGCGGGAGAGAGGAGACCCAGTACTTC.

The J gene is TRBJ2-3, the V gene TRBV7-8; D is uncertain. Trimming cost V 3 bases and J 0 bases, with 7 bases left between them. Germline-derived CDR1 and CDR2 are SGHVS and FQNEAQ. The CDR3 has 14 residues. Here the CDR3 DNA reads TGTGCCAGCAGCTTTGGCGGTAGCACAGATACGCAGTATTTT. Its translation is CASSFGGSTDTQYF.

The chain is built from TRBV10-3 and TRBJ2-2, with D perhaps assigned TRBD1 or TRBD2 (8 bases each). The CDR3 extends over 17 amino acids. V was clipped by 10 bases and J by 0 bases, with 21 bases between them. Germline V gene data show CDR1 as ENHRY and CDR2 as SYGVKD. The CDR3 region is CATQGAGGTANTGELFF. CDR3 DNA sequence: TGTGCCACCCAGGGGGCGGGAGGAACCGCGAACACCGGGGAGCTGTTTTTT.

J is TRBJ2-3 and V is TRBV28, with TRBD2 matching 9 bases. This CDR3 contains 15 residues. V shed 2 bases, J shed 2 bases, and the junction held 2 bases outside the gene matches. The germline V gene encodes CDR1 MDHEN and CDR2 SYDVKM. CDR3 in DNA: TGTGCCAGCAGTTTAACTAGCGGGTACACAGATACGCAGTATTTT. Translating it yields CASSLTSGYTDTQYF.

The chain has TRBV19 and TRBJ1-2; 7 bases align to TRBD1. V gave up 1 base and J gave up 4 bases; unmatched junction bases: 9. CDR3 length equals 16 residues. The germline V gene has CDR1 LNHDA and CDR2 SQIVND (reference sequence). As DNA, the CDR3 is TGTGCCAGTAGTATAGCCTCGACAGGGTCGGGCTATGGCTACACCTTC. Protein product: CASSIASTGSGYGYTF.

The chain has TRBV7-2 and TRBJ1-5; possibly TRBD1 for D (5 bases). Germline V gene sequence: CDR1 SGHTA, CDR2 FQGNSA. V was trimmed by 5 bases and J by 1 base, leaving 9 bases between them. CDR3 length equals 14 residues. This CDR3 is CASSRDGSNQPQHF. In DNA, the CDR3 is TGTGCCAGCAGCAGGGACGGAAGCAATCAGCCCCAGCATTTT.

V and J are TRBV13 and TRBJ1-2; TRBD1 matches 7 bases. Germline V gene sequence: CDR1 PRHDT, CDR2 FYEKMQ (reference sequence). J was trimmed by 3 bases and V by 2 bases; bases with no gene match: 3. The length of the CDR3 is 14 residues. CDR3 DNA: TGTGCCAGCAGCTTATTTCAGGGGGACTATGGCTACACCTTC. It yields the protein CASSLFQGDYGYTF.

This chain connects TRBV7-2 to TRBJ1-3; D possibly corresponds to TRBD1 (6 bases). The CDR3 contains 15 residues. The ends were cut back, 1 base at V and 4 bases at J, with 11 bases in the middle. Germline V lookup: CDR1 SGHTA, CDR2 FQGNSA. This CDR3 is CASSLVIGGGNTIYF. The DNA for the CDR3 is TGTGCCAGCAGCTTAGTTATAGGGGGGGGAAACACCATATATTTT.